Presented here are 27 T cell receptor beta chains from one specimen sequenced in a study of cytomegalovirus exposure and HLA in healthy donors. PCR involved 60 Vbeta and 13 Jbeta primers. Here immunoSEQ multiplex PCR was the method, and the copy in TCRdb shows in-frame clones only, minus some. Of just over 200,000 clones in the sample, approximately 79% were seen once. Specimen: PBMCs. The receptor source for this set is a man aged 45-60 years in good health and CMV-seronegative.

The chain has TRBV19 and TRBJ2-7; D gene uncertain. The length of the CDR3 is 15 residues. V was shortened by 3 bases and J by 0 bases, with 12 bases between the two germline ends. Germline assignment: CDR1 LNHDA and CDR2 SQIVND (reference sequence). The CDR3: CASSIQFTDSYEQYF. The DNA for the CDR3 is TGTGCCAGTAGTATTCAGTTCACAGACTCCTACGAGCAGTACTTC.

This chain uses TRBV6-5 with TRBJ2-3, with D perhaps TRBD1 (8 bases). CDR3 length: 14 residues. The germline V gene has CDR1 MNHEY and CDR2 SVGAGI. V lost 7 bases and J 3 bases, leaving 14 bases between the germline ends. DNA of the CDR3: TGTGCCAGCAACAAACAGGGGGGGACAGATACGCAGTATTTT. It translates to CASNKQGGTDTQYF.

The chain has TRBV27 and TRBJ1-1; D may be TRBD1 (5 bases). CDR1 and CDR2 from the germline V gene are MNHEY and SMNVEV (reference sequence). The CDR3 totals 13 residues. Between the trimmed V and J ends, which lost 5 bases and 4 bases, there was a span of 11 bases. CDR3 DNA: TGTGCCAGCAGTCTACAGGTTTCCACTGAAGCTTTCTTT. Amino acids: CASSLQVSTEAFF.

The chain combines TRBV6-5 with TRBJ2-7; possibly TRBD1 for D (5 bases). Germline V gives CDR1 MNHEY, CDR2 SVGAGI. With 6 bases removed from V and 4 bases from J, the gap between germline ends came to 13 bases. This CDR3 region has 13 residues. The CDR3 reads CASSQGQRYEQYF. The CDR3 DNA is TGTGCCAGCAGCCAGGGTCAGAGGTACGAGCAGTACTTC.

The DNA for the CDR3 is TGTGCCAGCAATGGGATCTCCCGGACAGGGCACTCCTACGAGCAGTACTTC. Translation: CASNGISRTGHSYEQYF. The J gene is TRBJ2-5, the V gene TRBV27, with 8 positions matching TRBD1. The J call may be mistaken, given a closer DNA end match to TRBJ2-7. Germline assignment: CDR1 MNHEY and CDR2 SMNVEV (reference sequence). The length of the CDR3 is 17 residues.

The V and J genes are TRBV6-1 and TRBJ1-5; D is perhaps TRBD1 (6 bases). CDR1 and CDR2 (germline): MNHNS, SASEGT. This CDR3 has 13 amino acids. The V and J ends lost 7 bases and 0 bases respectively, with 7 bases between them. The CDR3 DNA reads as TGTGCCAGCACACAGGGTAGCAATCAGCCCCAGCATTTT. This gives the protein CASTQGSNQPQHF.

The chain couples TRBV28 to TRBJ1-5, with 7 positions matching TRBD1. CDR3 length: 16 amino acids. V dropped 5 bases and J dropped 2; count of bases not matched to a gene: 9. CDR1 and CDR2 (germline): MDHEN, SYDVKM. CDR3 nucleotide sequence: TGTGCCAGCAGTATAACAGGGGTGAGGGGCAATCAGCCCCAGCATTTT. It specifies CASSITGVRGNQPQHF.

This chain links TRBV6-1 with TRBJ1-3; D is ambiguous. V lost 2 bases and J lost 1, with 6 bases in between. Per germline, CDR1 MNHNS and CDR2 SASEGT. CDR3 size: 14 residues. This CDR3 is CASSEIRSGNTIYF. In DNA form, the CDR3 reads TGTGCCAGCAGTGAAATCAGGTCTGGAAACACCATATATTTT.

This clone was seen a few times. The V and J genes are TRBV28 and TRBJ2-1, with TRBD2 matching over 9 bases. The CDR3 is 13 residues long. Trimming at V came to 5 bases and at J to 7 bases, leaving 3 bases not matched to a gene. Germline-derived CDR1 and CDR2 are MDHEN and SYDVKM. The CDR3 here is CASSPGLANEQFF. CDR3 DNA: TGTGCCAGCAGTCCGGGACTAGCAAATGAGCAGTTCTTC.

The rearrangement joins TRBV15 to TRBJ1-4, with a possible D match to TRBD1 (6 bases). This CDR3 contains 16 residues. The V gene's germline CDR1 is LNHNV and CDR2 YYDKDF (reference sequence). The ends were cut back, 4 bases at V and 5 bases at J, with 17 bases in the middle. The chain's CDR3 is CATSTSIQGRNEKLFF. The CDR3 coding sequence is TGTGCCACCAGCACGAGTATACAGGGTAGGAATGAAAAACTGTTTTTT.

This chain joins TRBV9 and TRBJ1-3; tentative D call: TRBD1 (5 bases). The CDR3 spans 14 residues. Trimming removed 4 bases from V and 4 bases from J, with 12 bases in between. The germline V gene encodes CDR1 SGDLS and CDR2 YYNGEE. The chain's CDR3 is CASSSRGSGNTIYF. The CDR3 nucleotides are TGTGCCAGCAGCTCCCGGGGGTCCGGAAACACCATATATTTT. Full variable domain (rest looked up from reference TRBV9 and TRBJ1-3): DSGVTQTPKHLITATGQRVTLRCSPRSGDLSVYWYQQSLDQGLQFLIQYYNGEERAKGNILERFSAQQFPDLHSELNLSSLELGDSALYFCASSSRGSGNTIYFGEGSWLTVV.

The chain is built from TRBV5-1 and TRBJ1-1, with 9 positions matching TRBD1. The CDR3 totals 14 residues. The trim removed 0 bases at V and 5 bases at J, leaving 2 bases unmatched. Germline CDR1 and CDR2: SGHRS and YFSETQ. The CDR3 DNA is TGCGCCAGCAGCTTGGACAGGGGGCAAACTGAAGCTTTCTTT. Translated: CASSLDRGQTEAFF.

The chain uses TRBV5-4 and TRBJ2-2; 11 bases line up with TRBD2. The CDR3 sequence is 16 residues long. V was pared by 3 bases and J by 4 bases, with 5 bases of the junction left unmatched. Germline lookup yields CDR1 SGHNT and CDR2 YYREEE (reference sequence). The CDR3 DNA follows: TGTGCCAGCAGCTCCATAGCGGGAGGGGTCACCGGGGAGCTGTTTTTT. Its translation is CASSSIAGGVTGELFF. The full variable domain, completed using reference TRBV5-4 and TRBJ2-2, is ETGVTQSPTHLIKTRGQQVTLRCSSQSGHNTVSWYQQALGQGPQFIFQYYREEENGRGNFPPRFSGLQFPNYSSELNVNALELDDSALYLCASSSIAGGVTGELFFGEGSRLTVL.

In nucleotides, the CDR3 is TGTGCCAGCAGCTGGGACAGTGGGAACACTGAAGCTTTCTTT. Amino acids: CASSWDSGNTEAFF. J is TRBJ1-1 and V is TRBV27, with TRBD1 identical over 7 bases. The V and J ends lost 6 bases and 1 base, in that order; junction bases with no gene match: 5. The CDR3 loop spans 14 amino acids. CDR1 and CDR2 from the germline V gene are MNHEY and SMNVEV (reference sequence).

This chain links TRBV19 with TRBJ2-2; 7 nucleotides match TRBD1. Germline V gene sequence: CDR1 LNHDA, CDR2 SQIVND (reference sequence). V trimming: 3 bases; J trimming: 6 bases; junction bases outside the gene matches: 7. This CDR3 region has 15 residues. The CDR3 DNA reads as TGTGCCAGTAGTATCCAGGGGGTTCCCTCCGGGGAGCTGTTTTTT. This gives the protein CASSIQGVPSGELFF. The whole variable domain, remainder taken from reference TRBV19 and TRBJ2-2, is DGGITQSPKYLFRKEGQNVTLSCEQNLNHDAMYWYRQDPGQGLRLIYYSQIVNDFQKGDIAEGYSVSREKKESFPLTVTSAQKNPTAFYLCASSIQGVPSGELFFGEGSRLTVL.

The sample holds one count of this clone. The gene calls are TRBV30 and TRBJ1-1; a weak D match, TRBD1 (6 bases). The CDR3 contains 14 residues. The V and J ends lost 5 bases and 1 base respectively, with 14 bases between them. CDR1 GTSNPN and CDR2 SVGIG come from the germline V gene (reference sequence). CDR3 region: CAWGGQGRNTEAFF. Written as DNA, the CDR3 is TGTGCCTGGGGGGGCCAGGGGAGGAACACTGAAGCTTTCTTT.

V gene TRBV28 combines with J gene TRBJ2-5; TRBD1 aligns across 9 bases. The germline V gene has CDR1 MDHEN and CDR2 SYDVKM. The trim removed 4 bases at V and 2 bases at J, leaving 8 bases unmatched. The CDR3 is 16 amino acids. The CDR3 loop is CASSSTGQGNQETQYF. CDR3 sequence (DNA): TGTGCCAGCAGTTCCACGGGACAGGGCAATCAAGAGACCCAGTACTTC.

This rearrangement joins TRBV9 to TRBJ2-5; perhaps TRBD2 as D (6 bases). Germline V lookup: CDR1 SGDLS, CDR2 YYNGEE. CDR3 length: 15 residues. The V end lost 4 bases, the J end lost 5 bases, and 18 bases lay between the germline ends. The CDR3 region has the DNA TGTGCCAGCAGCCATTGGAAGGAGGGATTGGAGACCCAGTACTTC. Protein product: CASSHWKEGLETQYF.

This chain joins TRBV7-9 and TRBJ1-3, with a weak D call TRBD1 (6 bases). This CDR3 is 13 amino acids long. V was pared by 3 bases and J by 5 bases, with 8 bases between. The germline CDR1 and CDR2 sequences are SEHNR and FQNEAQ (reference sequence). The DNA of the CDR3 is TGTGCCAGCAGCTTGGACAGCAGAAACACCATATATTTT. Translation gives CASSLDSRNTIYF.

The J gene is TRBJ2-1, the V gene TRBV7-2; 15 bases fit TRBD2. The V segment lost 5 bases and the J segment 12 bases; nucleotides outside the gene matches: 11. The CDR3 has 16 amino acids. Germline V gene lookup returns CDR1 SGHTA and CDR2 FQGNSA. CDR3 in amino acids: CASSLARTSGGGGQFF. The CDR3 nucleotides are TGTGCCAGCAGCCTCGCTAGGACTAGCGGGGGGGGAGGGCAGTTCTTC.

The CDR3 here is CASSLSREGREQYF. The DNA of the CDR3 is TGTGCCAGCAGTTTATCGCGGGAGGGCCGAGAGCAGTACTTC. V usage is TRBV27 and J usage is TRBJ2-7; 9 bases line up with TRBD2. Germline CDR1 is MNHEY and CDR2 is SMNVEV (reference sequence). The V segment lost 0 bases and the J segment 7 bases; nucleotides outside the gene matches: 4. The CDR3 sequence is 14 residues long.

J is TRBJ2-7 and V is TRBV6-6; perhaps TRBD2 as D (5 bases). The V end was cut by 5 bases, the J end by 2 bases, with 16 bases between. Germline V gene sequence: CDR1 MNHNY, CDR2 SVGAGI (reference sequence). There are 15 residues in the CDR3. In nucleotides, the CDR3 is TGTGCCAGCAGTCCCCGGGGTAGTTGGGCCTACGAGCAGTACTTC. Residues: CASSPRGSWAYEQYF.

This clone has just a few counts. The V and J genes are TRBV5-1 and TRBJ2-2; TRBD2 aligns across 14 bases. The length of the CDR3 is 15 residues. Germline V CDR1 and CDR2: SGHRS, YFSETQ. The V and J ends lost 4 bases and 5 bases, in that order; junction bases with no gene match: 1. The CDR3 sequence is CASSGLAGGTGELFF. Here the CDR3 DNA reads TGCGCCAGCAGCGGACTAGCGGGAGGTACCGGGGAGCTGTTTTTT.

The chain employs TRBV7-9 and TRBJ2-5, with D possibly TRBD2 on 5 matching bases. The CDR3 contains 12 residues. V was trimmed by 4 bases and J by 5 bases, leaving 8 bases between them. The V gene's germline CDR1 is SEHNR and CDR2 FQNEAQ (reference sequence). This CDR3 reads CASSWTGETQYF. Written as DNA, the CDR3 is TGTGCCAGCAGCTGGACGGGGGAGACCCAGTACTTC. The full variable domain, rest sourced from reference TRBV7-9 and TRBJ2-5, is DTGVSQNPRHKITKRGQNVTFRCDPISEHNRLYWYRQTLGQGPEFLTYFQNEAQLEKSRLLSDRFSAERPKGSFSTLEIQRTEQGDSAMYLCASSWTGETQYFGPGTRLLVL.

Turning to this clone: Other nucleotide sequences in the sample specify the same CDR3. The rearrangement joins TRBV28 to TRBJ1-2; D is unresolved. The CDR3 consists of 13 residues. Trimming cost V 2 bases and J 2 bases, with 6 bases left between them. Germline V CDR1 and CDR2: MDHEN, SYDVKM. The CDR3, as DNA: TGTGCCAGCAGTTTAAGAGTGAACTATGGCTACACCTTC. This sequence encodes CASSLRVNYGYTF.

This clone was detected only once. J is TRBJ1-1 and V is TRBV29-1; 12 bases match TRBD1. Trimming took 3 bases from V and 4 from J; bases not matched to a gene: 6. This CDR3 has 15 residues. CDR1 and CDR2 (germline): SQVTM, ANQGSEA. The CDR3 spells CSVDPGQGATTEAFF. CDR3 nucleotides: TGCAGCGTTGATCCGGGACAGGGGGCGACCACTGAAGCTTTCTTT.

The chain combines TRBV2 with TRBJ2-5, with 13 bases lining up with TRBD2. J was trimmed by 13 bases and V by 3 bases; bases with no gene match: 11. CDR1 is SNHLY, CDR2 FYNNEI, per germline. This CDR3 is built from 15 residues. Here the CDR3 reads CASSESLAGGPRRYF. In DNA form, the CDR3 reads TGTGCCAGCAGTGAGTCACTAGCGGGAGGGCCGAGACGGTACTTC. The full variable domain, rest sourced from reference TRBV2 and TRBJ2-5, is EPEVTQTPSHQVTQMGQEVILRCVPISNHLYFYWYRQILGQKVEFLVSFYNNEISEKSEIFDDQFSVERPDGSNFTLKIRSTKLEDSAMYFCASSESLAGGPRRYFGPGTRLLVL.